This T cell receptor beta chain was identified during a study of shared clonotypes between healthy human individuals. Study overall: CD4 naive and memory got three plates each, CD8 naive two, CD8 memory one. The study's findings and limits: Across subsets, estimated richness was generally greater for naive than for memory populations. Across a few donors, naive CD4 shared roughly 5%, naive CD8 under 4%, memory CD4 2% to 2.5%, memory CD8 under 0.5%.

V shed 0 bases, J shed 8 bases, and the junction held 7 bases outside the gene matches. This CDR3 spans 15 amino acids. Germline CDR1 is SGHRS and CDR2 is YFSETQ. Details on this clone: The antigen is unknown.

This table comes from immunoSEQ multiplex PCR, and its TCRdb copy is limited to in-frame clones, with some not included. This table holds about 590,000 clones, 95% to 96% found once. It was CD45RO-negative cells, positively selected for CCR7, that made up naive CD8 cells, with terminally differentiated effector memory CD45RA+ cells excluded. The donor cohort consisted entirely of Caucasian adults residing in Nashville, Tennessee. This clonotype was sampled from a woman aged 25 to 39 in good health. Sequenced sample: naive CD8+ T cells sorted from blood. This chain connects TRBV5-1 to TRBJ1-4, with TRBD1 matching 7 bases. In DNA form, the CDR3 reads TGCGCCAGCAGCTTGGAAGGGGGCGCGCTAGAAAAACTGTTTTTT. Translation gives CASSLEGGALEKLFF.